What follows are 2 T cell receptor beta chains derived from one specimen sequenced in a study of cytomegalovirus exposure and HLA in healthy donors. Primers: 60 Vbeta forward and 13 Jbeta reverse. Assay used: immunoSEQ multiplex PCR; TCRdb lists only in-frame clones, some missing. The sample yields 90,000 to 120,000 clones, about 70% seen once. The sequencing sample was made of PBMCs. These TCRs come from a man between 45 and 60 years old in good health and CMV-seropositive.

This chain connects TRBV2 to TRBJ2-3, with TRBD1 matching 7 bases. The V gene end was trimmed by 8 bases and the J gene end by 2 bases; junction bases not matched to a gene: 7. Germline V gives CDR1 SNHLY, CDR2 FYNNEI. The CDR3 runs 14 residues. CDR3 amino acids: CASLKGANTDTQYF. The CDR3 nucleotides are TGTGCCAGCCTGAAGGGGGCGAACACAGATACGCAGTATTTT.

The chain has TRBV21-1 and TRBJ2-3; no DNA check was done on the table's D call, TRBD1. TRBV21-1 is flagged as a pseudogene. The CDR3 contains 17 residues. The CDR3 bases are TGTGCCAGCAGCCCAGGGGCCCTGGACAGGTGCACAGATACGCAGTATTTT. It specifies CASSPGALDRCTDTQYF.